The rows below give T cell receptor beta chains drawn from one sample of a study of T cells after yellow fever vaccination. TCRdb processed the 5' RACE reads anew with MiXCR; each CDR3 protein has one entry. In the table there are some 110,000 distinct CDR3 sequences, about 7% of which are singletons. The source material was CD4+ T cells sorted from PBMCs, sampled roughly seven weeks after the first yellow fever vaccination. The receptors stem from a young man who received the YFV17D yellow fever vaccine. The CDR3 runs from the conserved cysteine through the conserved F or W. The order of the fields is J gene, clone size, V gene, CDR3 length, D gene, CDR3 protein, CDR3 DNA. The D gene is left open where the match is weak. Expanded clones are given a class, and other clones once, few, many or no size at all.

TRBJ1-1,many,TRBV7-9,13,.,CASSRVANTEAFF,TGTGCCAGCTCCAGGGTGGCGAACACTGAAGCTTTCTTT
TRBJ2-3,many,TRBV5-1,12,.,CASSLEPDTQYF,TGCGCCAGCAGCTTGGAACCAGATACGCAGTATTTT
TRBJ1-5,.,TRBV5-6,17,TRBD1,CASSFGTGLQGGQPQHF,TGTGCCAGCAGCTTCGGGACAGGCCTTCAGGGGGGTCAGCCCCAGCATTTT
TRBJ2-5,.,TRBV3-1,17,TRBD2,CASSSRRLAGNQETQYF,TGTGCCAGCAGCTCCCGCCGACTAGCGGGGAATCAAGAGACCCAGTACTTC
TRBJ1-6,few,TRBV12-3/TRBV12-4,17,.,CASSLGTAVGGGSPLHF,TGTGCCAGCAGTCTTGGGACTGCCGTCGGCGGGGGTTCACCCCTCCACTTT
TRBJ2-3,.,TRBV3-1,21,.,CASSQDGRGGQRTRDTDTQYF,TGTGCCAGCAGCCAAGATGGGAGAGGGGGACAACGGACCCGCGACACAGATACGCAGTATTTT
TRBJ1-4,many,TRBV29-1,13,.,CSVDRGLGEKLFF,TGCAGCGTTGACAGGGGTTTGGGTGAAAAACTGTTTTTT
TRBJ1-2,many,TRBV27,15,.,CASTPRRDVDYGYTF,TGTGCCAGCACCCCCCGCCGGGACGTAGACTATGGCTACACCTTC
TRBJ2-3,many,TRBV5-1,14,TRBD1,CASSRDSHTDTQYF,TGCGCCAGCAGCCGGGACAGCCACACAGATACGCAGTATTTT
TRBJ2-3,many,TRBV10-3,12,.,CAISPSTDTQYF,TGTGCCATCAGCCCATCCACAGATACGCAGTATTTT
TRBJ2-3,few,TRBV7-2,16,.,CASSPQTGSITDTQYF,TGTGCCAGCAGCCCCCAGACTGGATCCATCACAGATACGCAGTATTTT
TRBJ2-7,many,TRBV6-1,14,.,CASSESPYPYEQYF,TGTGCCAGCAGTGAATCGCCCTATCCTTACGAGCAGTACTTC
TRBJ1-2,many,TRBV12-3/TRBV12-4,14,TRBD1,CASIANQGAYGYTF,TGTGCCAGCATCGCCAATCAGGGGGCCTATGGCTACACCTTC
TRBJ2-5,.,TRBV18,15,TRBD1,CASSPRTGKGETQYF,TGTGCCAGCTCACCAAGGACAGGGAAAGGAGAGACCCAGTACTTC
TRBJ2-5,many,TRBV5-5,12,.,CASSDEQETQYF,TGTGCCAGCAGCGACGAACAAGAGACCCAGTACTTC
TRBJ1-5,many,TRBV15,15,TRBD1,CATSRRGQGSQPQHF,TGTGCCACCAGCAGGCGAGGACAGGGTAGCCAGCCCCAGCATTTT
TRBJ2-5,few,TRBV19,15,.,CASSITTGPQETQYF,TGTGCCAGTAGTATAACTACAGGACCCCAAGAGACCCAGTACTTC
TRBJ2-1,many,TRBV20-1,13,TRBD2,CSAPRTSGGEQFF,TGCAGTGCTCCGCGGACTAGCGGGGGGGAACAGTTCTTC
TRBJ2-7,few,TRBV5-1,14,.,CASSLQGAAYEQYF,TGCGCCAGCAGCTTACAAGGGGCGGCCTACGAGCAGTACTTC
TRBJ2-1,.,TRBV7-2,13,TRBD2,CASSHSWEGEQFF,TGTGCCAGCAGCCACTCGTGGGAGGGGGAGCAGTTCTTC
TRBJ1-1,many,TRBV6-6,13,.,CASSDQVATEAFF,TGTGCCAGCAGTGATCAGGTAGCAACTGAAGCTTTCTTT
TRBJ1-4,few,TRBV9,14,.,CASPGSETNEKLFF,TGTGCCAGCCCGGGTTCAGAAACTAATGAAAAACTGTTTTTT
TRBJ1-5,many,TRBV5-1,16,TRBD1,CASSLSVTGGSQPQHF,TGCGCCAGCAGCTTGTCGGTGACAGGGGGTAGTCAGCCCCAGCATTTT
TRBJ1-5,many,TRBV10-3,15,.,CATTAQGPSNQPQHF,TGTGCCACCACCGCTCAGGGCCCTAGCAATCAGCCCCAGCATTTT
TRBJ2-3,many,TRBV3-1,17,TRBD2,CASSQVLELAGLDTQYF,TGTGCCAGCAGCCAAGTGCTTGAACTAGCGGGGCTCGATACGCAGTATTTT
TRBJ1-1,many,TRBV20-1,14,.,CSAESRAKNTEAFF,TGCAGTGCTGAGTCCCGGGCCAAGAACACTGAAGCTTTCTTT
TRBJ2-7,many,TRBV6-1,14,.,CASRDLGSSYEQYF,TGTGCCAGCAGGGACCTAGGGTCATCCTACGAGCAGTACTTC
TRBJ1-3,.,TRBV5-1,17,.,CASSFSDSLSSGNTIYF,TGCGCCAGCAGCTTTTCTGACAGCCTAAGCTCTGGAAACACCATATATTTT
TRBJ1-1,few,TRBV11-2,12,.,CASSLGDTEAFF,TGTGCCAGCAGCTTGGGGGACACTGAAGCTTTCTTT
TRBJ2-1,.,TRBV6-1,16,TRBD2,CASRAIAGGPRNEQFF,TGTGCCAGCAGAGCAATAGCGGGGGGGCCCAGAAATGAGCAGTTCTTC
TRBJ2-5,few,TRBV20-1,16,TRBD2,CSLTRLAGGKQETQYF,TGCAGCCTTACTAGACTAGCGGGGGGAAAACAAGAGACCCAGTACTTC